Listed below are T cell receptor delta chains from one sample, sequenced in a study of gamma-delta chains in newborns, infants, children. TCRdb called clones anew from the reads with CATT. Here the sample spans 5,700 or so delta-chain clones, about 2.5% being singletons. Sequenced material: blood. These receptors were taken from a child who was a newborn, infant or young child, either healthy, febrile or measles-vaccinated (not recorded which). CDR3s include the opening cysteine and the closing phenylalanine or tryptophan. Each record gives: V gene, J gene, clone size, D gene, CDR3 DNA, CDR3 protein. D genes are given only for firm matches. Some rows mark clone size as missing; the rest say once, few, many or name a class of expanded clone.

v_call: TRDV2
j_call: TRDJ2
clone_size: medium-sized
d_call: TRDD3
cdr3_nt: TGTGCCTGTGACACTGGGGGATATTTGACAGCACAACTCTTCTTT
cdr3_aa: CACDTGGYLTAQLFF

v_call: TRDV2
j_call: TRDJ3
clone_size: few
d_call: -
cdr3_nt: TGTGCCTGTGACAACTGGAGCCCCTGGGACACCCGACAGATGTTTTTC
cdr3_aa: CACDNWSPWDTRQMFF

v_call: TRDV2
j_call: TRDJ3
clone_size: -
d_call: TRDD3
cdr3_nt: TGTGCCTGTGACGTACTGGGGGATACTAAGGAGAGCTCCTGGGACACCCGACAGATGTTTTTC
cdr3_aa: CACDVLGDTKESSWDTRQMFF

v_call: TRDV2
j_call: TRDJ3
clone_size: medium-sized
d_call: TRDD3
cdr3_nt: TGTGCCTGTGACGGACTGGGGGACCCTAGCTCCTGGGACACCCGACAGATGTTTTTC
cdr3_aa: CACDGLGDPSSWDTRQMFF

v_call: TRDV2
j_call: TRDJ3
clone_size: -
d_call: TRDD3
cdr3_nt: TGTGCCTGTGACACCGTGGGGATACGAGGCTCCTGGGACACCCGACAGATGTTTTTC
cdr3_aa: CACDTVGIRGSWDTRQMFF

v_call: TRDV2
j_call: TRDJ3
clone_size: few
d_call: -
cdr3_nt: TGTGCCTGTGACACCGTCGGGGGAAACAGCTCCTGGGACACCCGACAGATGTTTTTC
cdr3_aa: CACDTVGGNSSWDTRQMFF

v_call: TRDV1
j_call: TRDJ2
clone_size: few
d_call: -
cdr3_nt: TGTGCTCTTGGGGAACTTACAGCACAACTCTTCTTT
cdr3_aa: CALGELTAQLFF

v_call: TRDV2
j_call: TRDJ3
clone_size: few
d_call: TRDD3
cdr3_nt: TGTGCCTGTGACACCGCTGGGGGATACCGCGGATCCTGGGACGCCCGACAGATGTTTTTT
cdr3_aa: CACDTAGGYRGSWDARQMFF

v_call: TRDV2
j_call: TRDJ3
clone_size: -
d_call: TRDD3
cdr3_nt: TGTGCCTGTGACACTTTGGGGGATACTAGCTCCTGGGACACCCGACAGATGTTTTTC
cdr3_aa: CACDTLGDTSSWDTRQMFF

v_call: TRDV2
j_call: TRDJ2
clone_size: medium-sized
d_call: TRDD3
cdr3_nt: TGTGCCTGTGACGTACTGGGGGATACAGGAAGGACAGCACAACTCTTCTTT
cdr3_aa: CACDVLGDTGRTAQLFF

v_call: TRDV2
j_call: TRDJ3
clone_size: medium-sized
d_call: -
cdr3_nt: TGTGCCTGTGACACGGTGAGCTCCTGGGACACCCGACAGATGTTTTTC
cdr3_aa: CACDTVSSWDTRQMFF

v_call: TRDV2
j_call: TRDJ3
clone_size: -
d_call: TRDD3
cdr3_nt: TGTGCCTGTGACATCCTGGGGGATACGTCGGGCTCCTGGGACACCCGACAGATGTTTTTC
cdr3_aa: CACDILGDTSGSWDTRQMFF

v_call: TRDV2
j_call: TRDJ3
clone_size: -
d_call: -
cdr3_nt: TGCGCCTGTGACACCGAGGGATATATCCGGGACACCCGACAGATGTTTTTC
cdr3_aa: CACDTEGYIRDTRQMFF

v_call: TRDV2
j_call: TRDJ2
clone_size: medium-sized
d_call: TRDD3
cdr3_nt: TGTGCCTGTGACACCCTGGGGGATGGGGCAGCACAACTCTTCTTT
cdr3_aa: CACDTLGDGAAQLFF

v_call: TRDV2
j_call: TRDJ3
clone_size: medium-sized
d_call: TRDD3
cdr3_nt: TGTGCCTGTGACACCGTGGATACGGCGTCCTGGGACACCCGACAGATGTTTTTC
cdr3_aa: CACDTVDTASWDTRQMFF

v_call: TRDV2
j_call: TRDJ3
clone_size: -
d_call: TRDD3
cdr3_nt: TGTGCCTGTGACGCAACTGGGGGATATAGCTCCTGGGACACCCGACAGATGTTTTTC
cdr3_aa: CACDATGGYSSWDTRQMFF

v_call: TRDV2
j_call: TRDJ3
clone_size: few
d_call: -
cdr3_nt: TGTGCCTGTGACAGTACTGGTGTTTCCTGGGACACCCGACAGATGTTTTTC
cdr3_aa: CACDSTGVSWDTRQMFF

v_call: TRDV2
j_call: TRDJ3
clone_size: medium-sized
d_call: TRDD3
cdr3_nt: TGTGCCTGTGACACCTGGGGGATACGGGGGAGCTCCTGGGACACCCGACAGATGTTTTTC
cdr3_aa: CACDTWGIRGSSWDTRQMFF

v_call: TRDV2
j_call: TRDJ1
clone_size: -
d_call: -
cdr3_nt: TGTGCCTGTGACACCTTACTGTGGGACGTTATCTATAAACTCATCTTT
cdr3_aa: CACDTLLWDVIYKLIF

v_call: TRDV2
j_call: TRDJ3
clone_size: medium-sized
d_call: TRDD3
cdr3_nt: TGTGCCTGTGACAGACTGGGGGAGCCTAGCTCCTGGGACACCCGACAGATGTTTTTC
cdr3_aa: CACDRLGEPSSWDTRQMFF

v_call: TRDV2
j_call: TRDJ1
clone_size: medium-sized
d_call: TRDD3
cdr3_nt: TGTGCCTGTGACTCCCCTTTCCTGGGGGATAGAAACGATAAACTCATCTTT
cdr3_aa: CACDSPFLGDRNDKLIF

v_call: TRDV2
j_call: TRDJ3
clone_size: large
d_call: TRDD3
cdr3_nt: TGTGCCTGTGACTACTGGGGGAGCTCCTGGGACACCCGACAGATGTTTTTC
cdr3_aa: CACDYWGSSWDTRQMFF

v_call: TRDV2
j_call: TRDJ3
clone_size: few
d_call: TRDD3
cdr3_nt: TGTGCCTGTGACACCGCGATGGGGGATACGCTAAGCTCCTGGGACACCCGACAGATGTTTTTC
cdr3_aa: CACDTAMGDTLSSWDTRQMFF

v_call: TRDV2
j_call: TRDJ3
clone_size: few
d_call: TRDD3
cdr3_nt: TGCGCCTGTGGCACCGCTGGGGGATCTTGGGACACCCGACAGATGTTTTTC
cdr3_aa: CACGTAGGSWDTRQMFF

v_call: TRDV2
j_call: TRDJ1
clone_size: few
d_call: TRDD3
cdr3_nt: TGTGCCTTTGACACCATAGGAGGGGGATTCCACACCGATAAACTCATCTTT
cdr3_aa: CAFDTIGGGFHTDKLIF

v_call: TRDV2
j_call: TRDJ3
clone_size: medium-sized
d_call: -
cdr3_nt: TGTGCCTGTGACACCGTACTCAGCTCCTGGGACACCCGACAGATGTTTTTC
cdr3_aa: CACDTVLSSWDTRQMFF

v_call: TRDV2
j_call: TRDJ3
clone_size: -
d_call: TRDD3
cdr3_nt: TGTGCCTGTGACACCGTACTGGGGGATACGCGGACCAACTCCTGGGACACCCGACAGATGTTTTTC
cdr3_aa: CACDTVLGDTRTNSWDTRQMFF

v_call: TRDV2
j_call: TRDJ3
clone_size: medium-sized
d_call: TRDD3
cdr3_nt: TGTGCCTGTGACACCGTACTGGGGGATACAGGATCCTGGGACACCCGACAGATGTTTTTC
cdr3_aa: CACDTVLGDTGSWDTRQMFF

v_call: TRDV2
j_call: TRDJ3
clone_size: medium-sized
d_call: TRDD3
cdr3_nt: TGTGCCTGTGACACTGGGGGATGGAGCTCCTGGGACACCCGACAGATGTTTTTC
cdr3_aa: CACDTGGWSSWDTRQMFF

v_call: TRDV2
j_call: TRDJ3
clone_size: -
d_call: -
cdr3_nt: TGTGCCTGTGACAAAGCTGGGGAATTCAGCTCCTGGGACACCCGACAGATGTTTTTC
cdr3_aa: CACDKAGEFSSWDTRQMFF

v_call: TRDV2
j_call: TRDJ3
clone_size: few
d_call: -
cdr3_nt: TGTGCCTGTGACGCTGTTACCTGGGACACCCGACAGATGTTTTTC
cdr3_aa: CACDAVTWDTRQMFF

v_call: TRDV2
j_call: TRDJ1
clone_size: -
d_call: TRDD3
cdr3_nt: TGTGCCTGTGACAGACTACTGGGGGACCCCCGATACACCTATAAACTCATCTTT
cdr3_aa: CACDRLLGDPRYTYKLIF

v_call: TRDV2
j_call: TRDJ3
clone_size: few
d_call: TRDD3
cdr3_nt: TGTGCCTGTGACACTGGGGGATACCTTCGGTCCTGGGGCACCCGACAGATGTTTTTC
cdr3_aa: CACDTGGYLRSWGTRQMFF

v_call: TRDV2
j_call: TRDJ3
clone_size: few
d_call: TRDD3
cdr3_nt: TGTGCCTGTGACACCATCCCCGGGGATACGATTCCGGCCTGGGACACCCGACAGATGTTTTTC
cdr3_aa: CACDTIPGDTIPAWDTRQMFF